This TCR beta chain was identified in a study of blood T cell repertoires in COVID-19 (TCRdb year 2020). Background on the whole study: Samples from collaborators originated in the United States, Italy and Spain and spanned both the acute and convalescent phases of COVID-19. HLA class I and class II types, where available, came from metadata supplied by the sample provider rather than from assay-based typing. Nearly every sample came with metadata listing a de-identified subject ID, COVID-19 status, age in years and sex. A freely available public database, intended as a resource for researchers studying the immune response to SARS-CoV-2, is where the repertoires were released. Subjects who had been exposed to COVID-19, were actively infected with it, or had recovered from it provided the deeply sampled blood TCRbeta repertoires that made up the dataset. The prospective study material was composed of cDNA or gDNA derived from T cells, B-cell-depleted T cells, or PBMCs. Samples were obtained from the ongoing ImmuneRACE study (first 160 participants) and from approximately 1,200 subjects provided by 6 global collaborators.

In Seattle, one collaborating source enrolled patients while the infection was active and tracked those patients longitudinally over the course of disease. Collaborating institutions collected whole blood in K2EDTA tubes following their own protocols. Collaborator samples were shipped for TCRbeta analysis as frozen whole blood, isolated PBMCs, or DNA extracted from either sample type. TCRbeta CDR3 regions were amplified from genomic DNA by means of the immunoSEQ Assay, a bias-controlled multiplex PCR. Concerning the study's data processing: Within the assay, amplification of reference gene primers was used to estimate how many nucleated cells each sample contained. To quantify the absolute abundance of each unique TCRbeta CDR3 rearrangement, sequence reads were collapsed and filtered. Productive Simpson clonality was computed per sample as the square root of Simpson's diversity index over productive rearrangements. TCRdb re-hosts the immuneACCESS table, in-frame sequences only. Its copies lack some clones; in the studies checked, an unresolved V gene accounts for under half of them, and the cause for the rest is not known. V and J calls and clone size come straight from that table; D and trimming were deduced from the DNA. The sample table contains approximately 250,000 clones; only one count was recorded for 88% of them. In total, the top ten clones hold roughly a tenth of the sample.

The V end loses 4 bases and the J end loses 8 bases, and a stretch of 12 bases separates them. The germline V gene sets CDR1 to MRHNA and CDR2 to SNTAGT. From cysteine to phenylalanine, the CDR3 is 13 amino acids long. Only CDR3 DNA is held: 39 bases, read in frame from base 1. About this clone itself: Its antigen is not yet known. No much larger clonotype is one base removed from it; base qualities were not supplied.

General conclusions and limits of the study: How much clinical and demographic metadata was included differed by source and by participant, and the metadata was provided uncurated.

The V and J genes are TRBV6-4 and TRBJ2-1; TRBD2 might be the D gene, on 5 matching bases. The receptor comes from a woman in her 70s with COVID-19, enrolled during active disease. The sample consisted of peripheral blood. The CDR3: CASSVEGAYEQFF. The DNA is TGTGCCAGCAGTGTTGAGGGAGCCTATGAGCAGTTCTTC.